This paragraph reports one T cell receptor (beta chain). These data belong to a study of blood T cell repertoires in COVID-19. Study details: Acute and convalescent COVID-19 specimens originated in the United States, Italy and Spain. PBMCs, B-cell-depleted T cells, or T cells were the source of the cDNA or gDNA that made up the material.

CDR3 length: 14 residues. Germline-derived CDR1 and CDR2 are MNHNS and SASEGT. Trimming stripped 2 bases from V and 5 bases from J, with 7 bases between. Using immunoSEQ multiplex PCR, the repertoire was profiled, and TCRdb retains in-frame clones only, with some absent. In the table there are 70,000 to 80,000 clones, 86% of which are singletons. The source material was peripheral blood. This TCR was recovered from a human donor in a cohort sampled during active COVID-19. The chain combines TRBV6-1 with TRBJ1-6; no reliable D call. The CDR3 sequence: CASSETRNNSPLHF. CDR3 DNA: TGTGCCAGCAGTGAAACCAGGAATAATTCACCCCTCCACTTT.